This is a list of T cell receptor beta chains from one sample in a study of T cell responses to AZD1222 COVID-19 vaccine. TCRdb keeps only in-frame clones here, not all; method: immunoSEQ multiplex PCR. The table records approximately 100,000 clones, 85% to 90% of them present only once. The specimen was peripheral blood, collected on day 0 of AZD1222 vaccination. These receptors all stem from an adult in good health. CDR3s include the opening cysteine and the closing phenylalanine or tryptophan. Fields, in order: CDR3 DNA, CDR3 protein, V gene, J gene, clone size, D gene. D genes are given only for firm matches. Clone size, where shown, is once, few, many, or a class for clones that have expanded.

TGTGCCACCAGTGACAGGACTAGCGGGGGATCCTACGAGCAGTACTTC	CATSDRTSGGSYEQYF	TRBV24-1	TRBJ2-7	NA	TRBD2
TGTGCCAGCAGTGAAGGGACCATGAACACTGAAGCTTTCTTT	CASSEGTMNTEAFF	TRBV6-1	TRBJ1-1	NA	NA
TGTGCCACCAGCAGAGTCTCCGGGGGCTGGGAGACCCAGTACTTC	CATSRVSGGWETQYF	TRBV15	TRBJ2-5	NA	NA
TGTGCCAGCAGCCAAGGGGCCCCAGGTAGAGCTTTCTTT	CASSQGAPGRAFF	TRBV4-2	TRBJ1-1	NA	NA
TGTGCCAGCAGCCGGACTGGGACAGGGGAAGGCTACACCTTC	CASSRTGTGEGYTF	TRBV5-6	TRBJ1-2	NA	TRBD1
TGTGCCAGCAGTCCCGGGAGGTCGCCTGGAAACACCATATATTTT	CASSPGRSPGNTIYF	TRBV6-5	TRBJ1-3	NA	NA
TGTGCCAGCAGTCGACAGGGGTTGGGCTATGGCTACACCTTC	CASSRQGLGYGYTF	TRBV6-5	TRBJ1-2	NA	TRBD1
TGTGCCAGCAGCTTCCAGGGAATGGAGCCCCAGCATTTT	CASSFQGMEPQHF	TRBV7-2	TRBJ1-5	NA	NA
TGTGCCAGCAGACTCACCCCCGACAGGTCCTACGAGCAGTACTTC	CASRLTPDRSYEQYF	TRBV5-4	TRBJ2-7	NA	NA
TGTGCCAGTAGTTTAGTCAATTGGGGAGATGGTGAAGCTTTCTTT	CASSLVNWGDGEAFF	TRBV19	TRBJ1-1	NA	NA
TGTGCCACCAGCAGGCCCCTGGGGCAGGCCTCTTTGGGCTACACCTTC	CATSRPLGQASLGYTF	TRBV15	TRBJ1-2	NA	NA
TGTGCCAGCAGCGGACGACCGAGCTCCTACAATGAGCAGTTCTTC	CASSGRPSSYNEQFF	TRBV7-8	TRBJ2-1	once	NA
TGTGCCAGCAGCTCAGCGGCCACGGATAGCAATCAGCCCCAGCATTTT	CASSSAATDSNQPQHF	TRBV7-2	TRBJ1-5	once	NA
TGTGCCAGCAGCTTAGCGTCTAGCGGGGGGCATCAAGAGACCCAGTACTTC	CASSLASSGGHQETQYF	TRBV7-2	TRBJ2-5	NA	TRBD2
TGTGCCAGCAGCCGAGGACTGAGCAATCAGCCCCAGCATTTT	CASSRGLSNQPQHF	TRBV27	TRBJ1-5	NA	NA
TGCGCCAGCAGGAGGGGTGGTGAAAAACTGTTTTTT	CASRRGGEKLFF	TRBV5-1	TRBJ1-4	NA	NA
TGTGCCAGCATAAGGAGTACAGTCGAAAATGAGCAGTACTTC	CASIRSTVENEQYF	TRBV28	TRBJ2-7	NA	NA
TGTGCCAGCAGCGTATCGAGCCACGGGGAGCTGTTTTTT	CASSVSSHGELFF	TRBV9	TRBJ2-2	once	NA
TGTGCCAGCAGCGCTGGGGTTGCGGCATCCTATAATTCACCCCTCCACTTT	CASSAGVAASYNSPLHF	TRBV9	TRBJ1-6	NA	NA
TGTGCCAGCAGCACGGACAGCAATCAGCCCCAGCATTTT	CASSTDSNQPQHF	TRBV7-2	TRBJ1-5	NA	NA
TGTGCCAGCAGTTCCAGAGCTCAAACAGGAAACTATGGCTACACCTTC	CASSSRAQTGNYGYTF	TRBV6-2/TRBV6-3	TRBJ1-2	NA	NA
TGTGCCACCCAACAGGGACTAAACTCTGGGGCCAACGTCCTGACTTTC	CATQQGLNSGANVLTF	TRBV6-6	TRBJ2-6	NA	NA
TGTGCCAGCAGTCCGGGTCAGCATCCCCAGCATTTT	CASSPGQHPQHF	TRBV6-2/TRBV6-3	TRBJ1-5	NA	NA
TGTGCCAGCAGCCAAGAGGCTCGGCGGGGTTTCTATGGCTACACCTTC	CASSQEARRGFYGYTF	TRBV4-2	TRBJ1-2	NA	NA
TGTGCCAGCAGCGCAGGGGGCAGACTTGGCTACGAGCAGTACTTC	CASSAGGRLGYEQYF	TRBV7-2	TRBJ2-7	NA	TRBD1
TGTGCCAGCAGCTTGACTAGCGGAGGCCGCACAGATACGCAGTATTTT	CASSLTSGGRTDTQYF	TRBV7-2	TRBJ2-3	NA	TRBD2
TGTGCCAGCAGCCGACCGGAACACACTGAAGCTTTCTTT	CASSRPEHTEAFF	TRBV7-9	TRBJ1-1	NA	NA
TGCGCCAGCAGCCAACCGACAGAAGACAATCAGCCCCAGCATTTT	CASSQPTEDNQPQHF	TRBV4-1	TRBJ1-5	NA	NA
TGTGCCAGCAGAAAAGAAGGACAGAGCTATGGCTACACCTTC	CASRKEGQSYGYTF	TRBV2	TRBJ1-2	NA	NA
TGTGCCAGCAGTGTGAGGGTTGGAGATACGCAGTATTTT	CASSVRVGDTQYF	TRBV6-4	TRBJ2-3	NA	NA
TGTGCCAGCAGCCGTGCGGGGGATCAGCCCCAGCATTTT	CASSRAGDQPQHF	TRBV5-5	TRBJ1-5	NA	NA
TGTGCCAGCAGTCACAGCCCACAGGGTGGAGAAGCTTTCTTT	CASSHSPQGGEAFF	TRBV6-6	TRBJ1-1	NA	NA
TGTGCCAGCAGGCCAGCCGGCACAGGGGGAAACTATGGCTACACCTTC	CASRPAGTGGNYGYTF	TRBV28	TRBJ1-2	NA	TRBD1
TGTGCCAGCCGGGGCGCCGCGAACACCGGGGAGCTGTTTTTT	CASRGAANTGELFF	TRBV11-1	TRBJ2-2	NA	NA
TGTGCCAGCAGCAAAACTAGCGGGGGGCACACAGATACGCAGTATTTT	CASSKTSGGHTDTQYF	TRBV5-4	TRBJ2-3	NA	TRBD2
TGCGCCAGCAGCTTGATAGGGGGCGATGGCTACACCTTC	CASSLIGGDGYTF	TRBV5-1	TRBJ1-2	once	TRBD1
TGTGCCAGCAGTTTATACGGACAGAGAATCAACTATGGCTACACCTTC	CASSLYGQRINYGYTF	TRBV28	TRBJ1-2	NA	NA
TGTGCCAGCAGCCGTGATCACCCCGGGACAGGACTGTCGAACACTGAAGCTTTCTTT	CASSRDHPGTGLSNTEAFF	TRBV14	TRBJ1-1	NA	TRBD1
TGTGCCAGCAGCTTTGCCGGACTAGCGGGGGGCCCAGATACGCAGTATTTT	CASSFAGLAGGPDTQYF	TRBV7-3	TRBJ2-3	NA	TRBD2
TGTGCCAGCAGCCCCGGGACAGGAGTCAATCAGCCCCAGCATTTT	CASSPGTGVNQPQHF	TRBV5-5	TRBJ1-5	NA	TRBD1
TGTGCCAGCAGTCCCGGGACACTGAACACTGAAGCTTTCTTT	CASSPGTLNTEAFF	TRBV6-5	TRBJ1-1	NA	NA
TGTGCCAGCAGCTTAGATGGAAATTCACCCCTCCACTTT	CASSLDGNSPLHF	TRBV7-9	TRBJ1-6	few	NA
TGTGCCAGCAGCGTAGACCTGGCGGCCACTGAAGCTTTCTTT	CASSVDLAATEAFF	TRBV9	TRBJ1-1	NA	NA
TGTGCCAGCAGCCGTAAGACAGACTATGGCTACACCTTC	CASSRKTDYGYTF	TRBV5-4	TRBJ1-2	NA	NA
TGTGCCAGCAGGGGAGACAGGGGGAGCAATCAGCCCCAGCATTTT	CASRGDRGSNQPQHF	TRBV2	TRBJ1-5	NA	TRBD1
TGCAGTGCCGAGATCGATGAAAAACTGTTTTTT	CSAEIDEKLFF	TRBV20-1	TRBJ1-4	NA	NA
TGTGCCAGCAGCTTAGCCATAGCCAAAAACATTCAGTACTTC	CASSLAIAKNIQYF	TRBV11-2	TRBJ2-4	NA	NA
TGTGCCAGCAGCTCGAGCGGGGACGAGCAGTTCTTC	CASSSSGDEQFF	TRBV7-9	TRBJ2-1	NA	TRBD2
TGTGCCAGCAGCCCGCTACCATACTCCGGGACAAAGAACACCGGGGAGCTGTTTTTT	CASSPLPYSGTKNTGELFF	TRBV5-6	TRBJ2-2	NA	NA
TGTGCCAGCAGCCCCCTGGGGTTCTATGGCTACACCTTC	CASSPLGFYGYTF	TRBV7-8	TRBJ1-2	NA	NA
TGTGCCAGCAGCCAAGACTTGGGGGAGAACACTGAAGCTTTCTTT	CASSQDLGENTEAFF	TRBV3-1/TRBV3-2	TRBJ1-1	NA	NA
TGTGCCAGTAGTATAAGTAGCGGGGGGGTTTATACGCAGTATTTT	CASSISSGGVYTQYF	TRBV19	TRBJ2-3	NA	TRBD2
TGTGCCAGCAGTGAGCACAGGAAGGCGGCTTTCTTT	CASSEHRKAAFF	TRBV25-1	TRBJ1-1	NA	NA
TGTGCCAGTAGTCTCCGGGACAGGGATGGCTACACCTTC	CASSLRDRDGYTF	TRBV19	TRBJ1-2	NA	TRBD1
TGCGCCAGCAGCCTGGGGTGGGCAGGGAGAGGAGAGCAGTACTTC	CASSLGWAGRGEQYF	TRBV5-1	TRBJ2-7	NA	NA
TGTGCCAGCAGCAAGACACGATACTACGAGCAGTACTTC	CASSKTRYYEQYF	TRBV21-1	TRBJ2-7	NA	NA
TGTGCCAGCAGTTTGTCCTTGACCCAAGAGACCCAGTACTTC	CASSLSLTQETQYF	TRBV6-2/TRBV6-3	TRBJ2-5	NA	NA